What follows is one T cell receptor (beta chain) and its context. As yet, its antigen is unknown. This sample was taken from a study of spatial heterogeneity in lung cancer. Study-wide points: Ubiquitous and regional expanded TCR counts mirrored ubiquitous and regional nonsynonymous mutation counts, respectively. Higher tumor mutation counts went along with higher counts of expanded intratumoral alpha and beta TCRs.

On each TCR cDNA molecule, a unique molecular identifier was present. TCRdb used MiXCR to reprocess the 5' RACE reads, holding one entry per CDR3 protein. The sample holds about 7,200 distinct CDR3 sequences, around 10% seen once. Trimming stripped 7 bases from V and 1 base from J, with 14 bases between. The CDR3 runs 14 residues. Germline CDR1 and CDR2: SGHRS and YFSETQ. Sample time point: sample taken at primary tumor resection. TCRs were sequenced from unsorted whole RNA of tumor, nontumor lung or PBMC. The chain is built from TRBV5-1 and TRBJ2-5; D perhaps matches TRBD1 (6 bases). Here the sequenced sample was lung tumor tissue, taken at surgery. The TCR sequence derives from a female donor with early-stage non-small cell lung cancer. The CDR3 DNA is TGCGCCAGCTGGATCGGACAGTTCCAAGAGACCCAGTACTTC. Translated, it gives CASWIGQFQETQYF.